This record looks at one T cell receptor (beta chain) sequence and its context. In blood CD8+ and CD4+ T cells, TCR beta underwent sequencing. The patients serving as multiple sclerosis controls were treatment-naive. They had stable or active relapsing-remitting disease and fulfilled revised McDonald criteria. This sample stems from a study of CD8 T cells in Susac syndrome. The germline CDR1 and CDR2 sequences are DFQATT and SNEGSKA (reference sequence). V was pared by 3 bases and J by 2 bases, with 7 bases between. CDR3 length: 13 residues. Random hexamers served to reverse transcribe about 0.5 to 1 ug RNA. The CDR3 of TCR beta was amplified by immunoSEQ multiplex PCR across 54 Vbeta and 13 Jbeta. TCRdb re-called the immunoSEQ multiplex PCR reads with MiXCR, one entry per CDR3 protein. The repertoire has approximately 230,000 distinct CDR3 sequences, roughly 93% of them found once; the top ten carry around 0.072%.

This TCR was recovered from a human donor with multiple sclerosis. Source material: CD4+ T cells from PBMCs. The V and J genes are TRBV20-1 and TRBJ2-2; D gene unclear. The CDR3 DNA is TGCAGTGCTAGCGGCCTTAACACCGGGGAGCTGTTTTTT. It encodes CSASGLNTGELFF.